This T cell receptor (beta chain) was identified in a study of technical replicates of blood from a few donors. Profiling relied on immunoSEQ multiplex PCR, and the TCRdb table lists in-frame clones only, not all of them. The table has around 80,000 clones, 98% seen once; the top ten hold about 0.15%. The CDR3 spans 15 residues. J lost 2 bases, V lost 8 bases, and 11 bases had no gene match. Germline V CDR1 and CDR2: SEHNR, FQNEAQ (reference sequence). This sequence joins TRBV7-9 and TRBJ1-2, with 7 nucleotides matching TRBD1. Material: T cells isolated from PBMCs. The TCR comes from a human donor in good health. As DNA, the CDR3 is TGTGCCAGCGCCGCGCGAGGGACAGTAAACTATGGCTACACCTTC. This gives the protein CASAARGTVNYGYTF.